Ten or more counts support the clone carrying this T cell receptor (beta chain). The data were taken from a study of read filtering for tumor transcriptome and immune sequencing. CDR1 SGHRS and CDR2 YFSETQ come from the germline V gene. With V trimmed by 7 bases and J by 2 bases, 10 bases remained unmatched. CDR3 length equals 16 residues. From approximately 430 ng of RNA, a library with molecular barcoded alpha/delta and beta/gamma adaptors was made. One entry per CDR3 protein results from TCRdb running MiXCR on the reads. Among approximately 90,000 distinct CDR3 sequences listed, roughly an eighth were seen once.

The clonotype was recovered from a donor aged 40 or older with multiple myeloma. The sample taken for sequencing was a population of CD138-negative cells sorted from bone marrow. V and J are TRBV5-1 and TRBJ2-1; TRBD2 matches 9 bases. CDR3 sequence reads: CASSSDPSGTYNEQFF. CDR3 DNA: TGCGCCAGCTCCTCGGACCCTAGCGGGACCTACAATGAGCAGTTCTTC.